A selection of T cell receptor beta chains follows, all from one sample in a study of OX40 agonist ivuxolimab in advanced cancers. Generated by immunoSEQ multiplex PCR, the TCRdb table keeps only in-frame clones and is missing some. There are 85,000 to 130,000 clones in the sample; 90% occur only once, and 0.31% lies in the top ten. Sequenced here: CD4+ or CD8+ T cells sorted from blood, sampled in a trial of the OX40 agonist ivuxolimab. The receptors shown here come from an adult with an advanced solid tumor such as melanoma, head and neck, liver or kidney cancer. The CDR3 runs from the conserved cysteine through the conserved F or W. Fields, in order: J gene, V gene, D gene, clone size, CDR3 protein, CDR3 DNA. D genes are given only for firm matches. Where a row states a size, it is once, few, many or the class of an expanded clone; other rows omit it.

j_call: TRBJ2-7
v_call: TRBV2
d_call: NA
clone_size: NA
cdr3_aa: CASSSYEQYF
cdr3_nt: TGTGCCAGTTCTTCCTACGAGCAGTACTTC

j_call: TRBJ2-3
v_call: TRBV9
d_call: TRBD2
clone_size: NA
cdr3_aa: CASSFRAGGPVGDTQYF
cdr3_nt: TGTGCCAGCAGCTTTAGAGCGGGAGGGCCGGTTGGAGATACGCAGTATTTT

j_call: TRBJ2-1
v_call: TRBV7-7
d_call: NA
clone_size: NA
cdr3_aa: CASSLGTYNEQFF
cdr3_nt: TGTGCCAGCAGCCTCGGAACCTACAATGAGCAGTTCTTC

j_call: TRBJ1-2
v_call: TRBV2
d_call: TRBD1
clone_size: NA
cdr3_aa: CASSPRDRGMGYTF
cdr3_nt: TGTGCCAGCAGCCCAAGGGACAGGGGAATGGGCTACACCTTC

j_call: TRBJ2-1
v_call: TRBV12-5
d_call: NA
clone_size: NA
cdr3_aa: CASGFEVALQFF
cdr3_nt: TGTGCTAGTGGTTTTGAGGTAGCGCTTCAGTTCTTC

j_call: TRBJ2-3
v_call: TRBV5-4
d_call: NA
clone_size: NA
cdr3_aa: CASSLSSRGTDTQYF
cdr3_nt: TGTGCCAGCAGCTTGAGCAGCAGGGGTACAGATACGCAGTATTTT

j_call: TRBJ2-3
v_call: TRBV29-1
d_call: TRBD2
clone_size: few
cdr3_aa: CSVVAGKDTQYF
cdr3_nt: TGCAGCGTTGTAGCGGGGAAAGATACGCAGTATTTT

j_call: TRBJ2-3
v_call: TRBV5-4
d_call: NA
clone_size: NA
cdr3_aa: CASSLTGGDTQYF
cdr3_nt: TGTGCCAGCAGCTTGACAGGCGGGGATACGCAGTATTTT

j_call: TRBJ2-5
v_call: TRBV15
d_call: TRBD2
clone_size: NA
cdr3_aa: CATSRDRDGRGDRETQYF
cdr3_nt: TGTGCCACCAGCAGAGATCGGGACGGGAGGGGGGACCGGGAGACCCAGTACTTC

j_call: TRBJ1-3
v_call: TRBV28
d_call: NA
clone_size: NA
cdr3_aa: CASRVDGRGNTIYF
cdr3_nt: TGTGCCAGCAGGGTGGATGGCCGAGGAAACACCATATATTTT

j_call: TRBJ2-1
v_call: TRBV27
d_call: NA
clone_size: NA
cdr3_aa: CASSLQGGTPLARNEQFF
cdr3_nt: TGTGCCAGCAGTTTACAGGGCGGGACTCCCCTCGCCCGCAATGAGCAGTTCTTC

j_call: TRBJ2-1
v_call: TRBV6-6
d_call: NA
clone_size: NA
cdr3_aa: CASSYSHRNEQFF
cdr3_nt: TGTGCCAGCAGTTACTCCCACCGCAATGAGCAGTTCTTC